This entry is about one TCR beta chain. Which antigen it targets is not known. Base-call qualities are not available, and no considerably larger clone is one nucleotide away. Trimming at the junction amounts to 10 bases on V and 0 bases on J, and the germline ends lie 12 bases apart. The germline V gene (reference sequence) sets CDR1 to LGHDT and CDR2 to YNNKEL. Spanning cysteine to phenylalanine, the CDR3 consists of 14 amino acids. Only the CDR3 DNA stays, 42 bases, in frame from base 1. Library prep was done by the immunoSEQ multiplex PCR assay. TCRdb provides this immuneACCESS table in a form limited to in-frame rearrangements. Some clones are lacking; in checked studies, under half of them reflect an unresolved V gene, and why the rest are absent is not known. This sample is represented by approximately 120,000 clones; roughly 86% of them were singletons. Together, the top ten hold 2.9% of the sample.

This record comes from a study of control samples from healthy donors and cancer patients (TCRdb year 2020). The sample was blood. This chain is built from TRBV3-1 (or the pseudogene TRBV3-2) and TRBJ2-2; TRBD2 could be the D gene, as 5 bases match. The clonotype was recovered from a man aged 60 to 75 in good health. CDR3 reads: CATIGSTNTGELFF. In nucleotides, the sequence is TGTGCCACCATAGGGAGTACGAACACCGGGGAGCTGTTTTTT.